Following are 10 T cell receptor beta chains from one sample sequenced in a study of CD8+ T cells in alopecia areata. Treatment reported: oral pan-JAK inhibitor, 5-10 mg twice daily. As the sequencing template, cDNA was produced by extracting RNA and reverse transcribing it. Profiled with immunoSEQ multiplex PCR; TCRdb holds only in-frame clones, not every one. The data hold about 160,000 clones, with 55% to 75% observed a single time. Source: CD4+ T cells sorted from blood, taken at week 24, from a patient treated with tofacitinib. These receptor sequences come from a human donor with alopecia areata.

The CDR3 loop reads CASSLEILNEQFF. DNA of the CDR3: TGCGCCAGCAGCTTGGAAATACTCAATGAGCAGTTCTTC. The chain couples TRBV5-1 to TRBJ2-1; D call uncertain. V shed 0 bases and J shed 6 bases, with 7 bases lying between them. Germline V CDR1 and CDR2: SGHRS, YFSETQ. The CDR3 consists of 13 residues.

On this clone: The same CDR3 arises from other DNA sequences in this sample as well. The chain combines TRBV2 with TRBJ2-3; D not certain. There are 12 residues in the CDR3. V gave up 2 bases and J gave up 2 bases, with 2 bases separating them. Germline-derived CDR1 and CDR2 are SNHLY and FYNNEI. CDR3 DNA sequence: TGTGCCAGCAGTGAAAACACAGATACGCAGTATTTT. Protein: CASSENTDTQYF. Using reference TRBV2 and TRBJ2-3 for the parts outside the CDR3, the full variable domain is EPEVTQTPSHQVTQMGQEVILRCVPISNHLYFYWYRQILGQKVEFLVSFYNNEISEKSEIFDDQFSVERPDGSNFTLKIRSTKLEDSAMYFCASSENTDTQYFGPGTRLTVL.

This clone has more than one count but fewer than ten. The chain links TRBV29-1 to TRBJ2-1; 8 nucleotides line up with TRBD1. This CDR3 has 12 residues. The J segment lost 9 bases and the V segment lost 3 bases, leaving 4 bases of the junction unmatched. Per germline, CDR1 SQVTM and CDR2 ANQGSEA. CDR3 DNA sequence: TGCAGCGTTGACCAGGGGGCGGGTGAGCAGTTCTTC. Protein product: CSVDQGAGEQFF.

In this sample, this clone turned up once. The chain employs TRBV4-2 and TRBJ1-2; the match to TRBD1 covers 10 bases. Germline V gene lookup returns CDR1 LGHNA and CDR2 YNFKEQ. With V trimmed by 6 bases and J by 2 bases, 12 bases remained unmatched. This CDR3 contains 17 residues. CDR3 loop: CASRVSETGGMNYGYTF. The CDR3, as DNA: TGTGCCAGCAGGGTATCTGAGACAGGGGGCATGAACTATGGCTACACCTTC.

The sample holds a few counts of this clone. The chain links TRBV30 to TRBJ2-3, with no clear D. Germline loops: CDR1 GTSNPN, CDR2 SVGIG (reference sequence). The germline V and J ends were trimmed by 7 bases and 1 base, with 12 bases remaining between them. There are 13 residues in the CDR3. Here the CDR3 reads CASAIGGTDTQYF. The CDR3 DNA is TGTGCCTCGGCGATTGGGGGCACAGATACGCAGTATTTT.

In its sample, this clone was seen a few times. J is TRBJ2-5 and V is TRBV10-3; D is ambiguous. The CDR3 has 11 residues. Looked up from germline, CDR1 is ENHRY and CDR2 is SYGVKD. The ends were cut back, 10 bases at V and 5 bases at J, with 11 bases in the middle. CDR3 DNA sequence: TGTGCCACTTACCAACAGGAGACCCAGTACTTC. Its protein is CATYQQETQYF.

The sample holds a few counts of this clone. The CDR3 reads CSVASRRGSETQYF. CDR3 sequence (DNA): TGCAGCGTTGCCTCCCGCAGGGGCTCAGAGACCCAGTACTTC. This sequence joins TRBV29-1 and TRBJ2-5; TRBD1 might be the D (6 bases). V was shortened by 4 bases and J by 4 bases, with 16 bases between the two germline ends. The CDR3 totals 14 residues. Germline V CDR1 and CDR2: SQVTM, ANQGSEA.

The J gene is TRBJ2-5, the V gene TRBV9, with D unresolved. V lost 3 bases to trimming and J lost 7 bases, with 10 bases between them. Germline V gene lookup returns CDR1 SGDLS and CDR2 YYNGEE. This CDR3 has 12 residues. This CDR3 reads CASSEHMATQYF. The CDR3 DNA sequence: TGTGCCAGCAGCGAACACATGGCGACCCAGTACTTC.

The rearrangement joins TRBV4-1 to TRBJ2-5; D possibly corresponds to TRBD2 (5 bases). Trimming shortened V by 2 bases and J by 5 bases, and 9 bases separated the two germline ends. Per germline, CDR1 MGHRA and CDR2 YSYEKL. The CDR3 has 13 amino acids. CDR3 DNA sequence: TGCGCCAGCAGCCAACGGGGAGAGGAGACCCAGTACTTC. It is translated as CASSQRGEETQYF.

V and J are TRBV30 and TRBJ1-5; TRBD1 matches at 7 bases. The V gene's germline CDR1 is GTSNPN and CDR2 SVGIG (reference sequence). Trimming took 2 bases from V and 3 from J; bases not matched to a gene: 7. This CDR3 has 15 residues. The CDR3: CAWSQRQGFNQPQHF. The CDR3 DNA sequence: TGTGCCTGGAGTCAAAGACAGGGATTCAATCAGCCCCAGCATTTT.